These 24 T cell receptor beta chains were sequenced from one sample in a study of blood T cells in healthy people across ages. A second about 6 to 12 cycle PCR used barcoded and J-beta primers. Each CDR3 protein is one row after TCRdb ran MiXCR on the 5' RACE reads. The repertoire has fewer than 2 million distinct CDR3 sequences, approximately 40% of them found once; the top ten carry roughly 23%. Sequencing was performed on blood. The receptors stem from a human donor in good health.

The chain carries TRBV5-1 and TRBJ2-5; 8 nucleotides match TRBD1. The CDR3 length is 15 residues. The germline gives CDR1 SGHRS, CDR2 YFSETQ. V lost 0 bases to trimming and J lost 11 bases; unmatched junction nucleotides: 12. CDR3 loop: CASSLGIQGVNEQYF. The CDR3 region has the DNA TGCGCCAGCAGCTTGGGGATACAGGGGGTAAATGAGCAGTACTTC.

The CDR3 loop is CASMGGNTGELFF. CDR3 coding DNA: TGTGCCAGCATGGGGGGCAACACCGGGGAGCTGTTTTTT. The rearrangement joins TRBV9 to TRBJ2-2; D may be TRBD1 or TRBD2 (6 bases each). This CDR3 spans 13 amino acids. V was trimmed by 6 bases and J by 2 bases, leaving 8 bases between them. The germline V gene encodes CDR1 SGDLS and CDR2 YYNGEE.

This clonotype appeared a few times. This chain links TRBV12-3 or TRBV12-4 with TRBJ2-3; 8 bases are shared with TRBD2. The length of the CDR3 is 15 residues. V was clipped by 6 bases and J by 3 bases; unmatched bases: 8. CDR3 in DNA: TGTGCCAGCAGGGGAGCGGGGGTGGTTACAGATACGCAGTATTTT. Its translation: CASRGAGVVTDTQYF.

J is TRBJ2-4 and V is TRBV7-2; D gene unclear. Germline CDR1 and CDR2: SGHTA and FQGNSA. The V and J ends lost 0 bases and 0 bases respectively, with 6 bases between them. This CDR3 is built from 15 residues. This chain's CDR3 is CASSLAGQAKNIQYF. The CDR3 DNA follows: TGTGCCAGCAGCTTAGCTGGGCAAGCCAAAAACATTCAGTACTTC.

This sequence joins TRBV7-9 and TRBJ2-5; 7 bases align to TRBD2. The CDR3 runs to 16 residues. Trimming took 3 bases from V and 2 from J; bases not matched to a gene: 9. Germline CDR1 SEHNR, CDR2 FQNEAQ (reference sequence). In DNA, the CDR3 is TGTGCCAGCAGCTTTACAGCTAGCGGACTGCAAGAGACCCAGTACTTC. Its translation is CASSFTASGLQETQYF.

The chain recombines TRBV20-1 with TRBJ2-1; 8 bases agree with TRBD1. Per germline, CDR1 DFQATT and CDR2 SNEGSKA (reference sequence). V shed 3 bases, J shed 0 bases, and the junction held 1 base outside the gene matches. The CDR3 sequence is 14 residues long. CDR3 residues: CSARTGDSYNEQFF. Written as DNA, the CDR3 is TGCAGTGCTAGGACAGGGGACTCCTACAATGAGCAGTTCTTC.

V and J are TRBV5-5 and TRBJ2-1; D tentatively fits TRBD1 or TRBD2 (5 bases each). Looked up from germline, CDR1 is SGHKS and CDR2 is YYEKEE (reference sequence). The CDR3 loop spans 13 amino acids. Trimming took 3 bases from V and 5 from J, leaving 9 bases between them. DNA of the CDR3: TGTGCCAGCAGCTGGTGGGGGAACAATGAGCAGTTCTTC. This sequence encodes CASSWWGNNEQFF.

This clonotype was picked up a small number of times. The CDR3 loop reads CASRAREGETQYF. CDR3 DNA: TGTGCCAGCAGGGCCCGCGAGGGTGAGACCCAGTACTTC. The chain joins TRBV2 to TRBJ2-5; perhaps TRBD2 as D (5 bases). The V end was cut by 6 bases, the J end by 5 bases, with 13 bases between. The germline CDR1 and CDR2 sequences are SNHLY and FYNNEI. The CDR3 extends over 13 amino acids. Complete variable domain (other parts from reference TRBV2 and TRBJ2-5): EPEVTQTPSHQVTQMGQEVILRCVPISNHLYFYWYRQILGQKVEFLVSFYNNEISEKSEIFDDQFSVERPDGSNFTLKIRSTKLEDSAMYFCASRAREGETQYFGPGTRLLVL.

V is TRBV29-1 and J is TRBJ1-2; D is perhaps TRBD1 (5 bases). The CDR3 length is 14 residues. The V end was cut by 2 bases, the J end by 4 bases, with 14 bases between. Per germline, CDR1 SQVTM and CDR2 ANQGSEA. CDR3: CSVEFTDSPYGYTF. For the CDR3, the DNA is TGCAGCGTTGAATTCACCGACAGCCCCTATGGCTACACCTTC.

This clonotype was found many times. V usage is TRBV20-1 and J usage is TRBJ2-3; possible D gene TRBD1, 6 bases. The CDR3 is 13 amino acids. V was shortened by 6 bases and J by 1 base, with 11 bases between the two germline ends. CDR1 DFQATT and CDR2 SNEGSKA come from the germline V gene (reference sequence). Here the CDR3 DNA reads TGCAGTGCCCCAGGGGCAGGCACAGATACGCAGTATTTT. This codes for CSAPGAGTDTQYF.

For the CDR3, the DNA is TGTGCCATCACTCGGGACAGGGGGCAGGATGGCTACACCTTC. This gives the protein CAITRDRGQDGYTF. The chain carries TRBV10-3 and TRBJ1-2; 12 bases line up with TRBD1. With 7 bases clipped from V and 6 bases from J, the junction kept 6 bases outside the gene matches. Germline V lookup: CDR1 ENHRY, CDR2 SYGVKD. The CDR3 is 14 amino acids.

This clonotype was picked up a small number of times. This chain uses TRBV18 with TRBJ1-4; D gene ambiguous. Germline V gives CDR1 KGHSH, CDR2 LQKENI. The CDR3 contains 14 residues. The V end was cut by 1 base, the J end by 2 bases, with 5 bases between. The CDR3 sequence: CASSPQSTNEKLFF. In nucleotides, the CDR3 is TGTGCCAGCTCACCACAGAGTACTAATGAAAAACTGTTTTTT.

V gene TRBV7-2 combines with J gene TRBJ2-3; D tentatively fits TRBD1 or TRBD2 (6 bases each). The CDR3 contains 17 residues. The V gene lost 5 bases and the J gene lost 2 bases, with 20 bases spanning the gap. Germline V gives CDR1 SGHTA, CDR2 FQGNSA. The CDR3 DNA is TGTGCCAGCAGCGCCCCGCCGGGGGACACTTACACAGATACGCAGTATTTT. Protein sequence: CASSAPPGDTYTDTQYF.

Comment on this clonotype: One base away lies a much larger clone, so this may be a sequencing read error. The V call is TRBV20-1, the J call TRBJ2-4, with 12 bases lining up with TRBD2. From germline, CDR1 is DFQATT and CDR2 SNEGSKA (reference sequence). J lost 13 bases, V lost 1 base, and 8 bases had no gene match. The CDR3 extends over 14 amino acids. The CDR3 protein is CSARVGLAGTSQYF. The CDR3 coding sequence is TGCAGTGCTAGAGTCGGACTAGCGGGGACTAGCCAGTACTTC.

This clonotype was counted between two and nine times. The chain carries TRBV20-1 and TRBJ2-4, with 11 bases aligning to TRBD1. This CDR3 has 16 residues. The germline CDR1 and CDR2 sequences are DFQATT and SNEGSKA (reference sequence). V lost 0 bases, J lost 6 bases, and 7 bases stayed unmatched. As DNA, the CDR3 is TGCAGTGCTAGAGAATGGGGGACAGGGGGAGGAAACATTCAGTACTTC. The encoded protein is CSAREWGTGGGNIQYF.

This clonotype was observed a handful of times. The chain couples TRBV5-1 to TRBJ2-3; D is ambiguous. The length of the CDR3 is 14 residues. V was clipped by 6 bases and J by 2 bases, with 13 bases between them. CDR1 is SGHRS and CDR2 is YFSETQ in the germline V gene. CDR3 nucleotides: TGCGCCAGCAAACTGGGTTTCTACACAGATACGCAGTATTTT. It codes for CASKLGFYTDTQYF.

This chain joins TRBV7-2 and TRBJ2-1; 9 bases map to TRBD1. Germline values: CDR1 SGHTA, CDR2 FQGNSA. Unmatched junction bases numbered 8, after V lost 4 bases and J lost 4 bases. The CDR3 has 16 amino acids. CDR3 region: CASSSGQGQKYNEQFF. Written as DNA, the CDR3 is TGTGCCAGCAGCTCCGGACAGGGGCAAAAATACAATGAGCAGTTCTTC.

There are a few counts of this clonotype. The V gene is TRBV6-2 or TRBV6-3, the J gene TRBJ2-3; either TRBD1 or TRBD2 may fit D (6 bases each). V was trimmed by 7 bases and J by 0 bases, leaving 14 bases between them. The V gene's germline CDR1 is MNHEY and CDR2 SVGEGT. The CDR3 length is 15 residues. CDR3 region: CASTPRGDSTDTQYF. CDR3 in DNA: TGTGCCAGCACTCCGAGGGGGGACAGCACAGATACGCAGTATTTT.

The table lists this clonotype with a few counts. V and J are TRBV4-1 and TRBJ1-2; D gene unclear. Germline values: CDR1 MGHRA, CDR2 YSYEKL. Trimming removed 1 base from V and 8 bases from J, with 5 bases in between. The CDR3 has 11 amino acids. The CDR3 is CASSQGWGYTF. The CDR3 DNA sequence: TGCGCCAGCAGCCAAGGTTGGGGCTACACCTTC.

The chain recombines TRBV7-2 with TRBJ2-1; D call uncertain. Germline-derived CDR1 and CDR2 are SGHTA and FQGNSA. V was trimmed by 4 bases and J by 5 bases, leaving 12 bases between them. This CDR3 is 14 amino acids long. The CDR3 bases are TGTGCCAGCAGCTCCTCTTTAGACGACAATGAGCAGTTCTTC. Translation gives CASSSSLDDNEQFF.

The V and J genes are TRBV9 and TRBJ2-1; 8 nucleotides match TRBD2. Germline V CDR1 and CDR2: SGDLS, YYNGEE. The J segment lost 2 bases and the V segment lost 0 bases, leaving 7 bases of the junction unmatched. CDR3 size: 17 residues. The CDR3 bases are TGTGCCAGCAGCGTAGGAGGCGGTAGCGGGGCCTACAATGAGCAGTTCTTC. It codes for CASSVGGGSGAYNEQFF.

The chain joins TRBV14 to TRBJ2-7; 7 nucleotides agree with TRBD2. CDR3 length: 15 amino acids. V lost 4 bases to trimming and J lost 3 bases; unmatched junction nucleotides: 9. Germline assignment: CDR1 SGHDN and CDR2 FVKESK. The CDR3 spells CASSPRAGGGYEQYF. The CDR3 bases are TGTGCCAGCAGCCCCCGGGCTGGCGGGGGCTACGAGCAGTACTTC. Using reference TRBV14 and TRBJ2-7 for the parts outside the CDR3, the full variable domain is EAGVTQFPSHSVIEKGQTVTLRCDPISGHDNLYWYRRVMGKEIKFLLHFVKESKQDESGMPNNRFLAERTGGTYSTLKVQPAELEDSGVYFCASSPRAGGGYEQYFGPGTRLTVT.

The rearrangement joins TRBV4-2 to TRBJ1-4; TRBD1 agrees at 9 bases. The ends lost 5 bases at V and 7 bases at J; junction bases unmatched: 11. CDR3 length: 16 amino acids. Germline CDR1 is LGHNA and CDR2 is YNFKEQ. The CDR3 is CASSVNPGQGSEKLFF. The CDR3 nucleotides are TGTGCCAGCAGCGTAAACCCGGGACAGGGCTCTGAAAAACTGTTTTTT.

The gene calls are TRBV7-2 and TRBJ2-1, with unresolved D. This CDR3 comprises 15 residues. V gave up 5 bases and J gave up 5 bases, with 16 bases separating them. Germline V gene data show CDR1 as SGHTA and CDR2 as FQGNSA. The CDR3 DNA reads as TGTGCCAGCAGCCCCTCGTTAGGCACCGACAATGAGCAGTTCTTC. Its translation: CASSPSLGTDNEQFF.